Listed here are 5 T cell receptor beta chains from one sample, sequenced in a study of T-cell reconstitution after alpha-beta-depleted transplantation in children. Construction of the TCRbeta library involved unique molecular identifiers. TCRdb itself ran the PCR reads through MiXCR, one entry per CDR3 protein. The sample contains approximately 290,000 distinct CDR3 sequences, roughly 12% of which appear only once. The material sequenced was peripheral blood, taken 180 days after TCRalphabeta/CD19-depleted stem cell transplant. These receptors were obtained from a male patient between 2 and 10 years old who had a stem cell transplant for chronic granulomatous disease, so the T cells may come from the graft donor.

This clonotype occurred many times. The CDR3 DNA reads TGTGCCAGCAGCTTACGACTAGCGGGGGGGCCATACGAGCAGTACTTC. Residues: CASSLRLAGGPYEQYF. The chain is built from TRBV7-2 and TRBJ2-7; 14 positions agree with TRBD2. Germline assignment: CDR1 SGHTA and CDR2 FQGNSA. CDR3 size: 16 residues. V gave up 2 bases and J gave up 4 bases; unmatched junction bases: 4.

This chain links TRBV7-6 with TRBJ2-1; 10 bases are a match to TRBD2. Germline V CDR1 and CDR2: SGHVS, FNYEAQ. This CDR3 is 16 amino acids long. V shed 5 bases and J 6 bases; nucleotides not matched to a gene: 10. Here the CDR3 DNA reads TGTGCCAGCAGCCCCCGAGGACTAGCGGACCCCAATGAGCAGTTCTTC. As protein: CASSPRGLADPNEQFF.

This clonotype was detected many times. The chain employs TRBV12-3 or TRBV12-4 and TRBJ2-5; 7 bases fit TRBD1. Trimming at V came to 5 bases and at J to 5 bases, leaving 14 bases not matched to a gene. CDR3 length: 16 residues. The CDR3 region is CASSRSRTGEEETQYF. The CDR3, as DNA: TGTGCCAGCAGTCGCTCAAGGACAGGAGAAGAGGAGACCCAGTACTTC.

This clonotype came up a few times. V gene TRBV20-1 combines with J gene TRBJ2-2; 11 nucleotides agree with TRBD2. Germline assignment: CDR1 DFQATT and CDR2 SNEGSKA (reference sequence). The V gene end was trimmed by 3 bases and the J gene end by 0 bases; junction bases not matched to a gene: 9. This CDR3 comprises 18 residues. CDR3 loop: CSARLPSGGFANTGELFF. The CDR3 bases are TGCAGTGCTAGGCTCCCTAGCGGGGGGTTCGCGAACACCGGGGAGCTGTTTTTT.

Notes on this clonotype: A much larger clonotype is one base distant, so this may be a read error. The chain combines TRBV15 with TRBJ2-1; tentative D call: TRBD2 (6 bases). The CDR3 totals 12 residues. Germline assignment: CDR1 LNHNV and CDR2 YYDKDF (reference sequence). The CDR3 loop reads CVTAGLYNEQFF. CDR3 bases: TGTGTCACCGCGGGACTCTACAATGAGCAGTTCTTC.